This TCR beta chain derives from a study of blood T cell repertoires in COVID-19. Measured with immunoSEQ multiplex PCR; TCRdb has only the in-frame clones, and not every one. In the table there are 200,000 to 300,000 clones, approximately 85% of which are singletons. The CDR3 consists of 15 residues. J was trimmed by 4 bases and V by 7 bases; bases with no gene match: 9. Germline loops: CDR1 MNHEY, CDR2 SVGAGI. This sequence was found in a man in his fifties with acute or convalescent COVID-19. The specimen was peripheral blood. The chain couples TRBV6-5 to TRBJ1-2; 10 bases map to TRBD1. Here the CDR3 reads CASTLPGQGIYGYTF. In nucleotides, the CDR3 is TGTGCCAGCACTTTACCGGGACAGGGGATCTATGGCTACACCTTC.